This T cell receptor (beta chain) was identified during a study of blood T cell repertoires in COVID-19. Clones were read by immunoSEQ multiplex PCR, and TCRdb kept only the in-frame ones, dropping some. The data contain around 49,000 clones, around four fifths of them seen just once; the ten biggest clones take up roughly 2.7%. The CDR3 is made up of 15 amino acids. This receptor was obtained from an older woman with acute or convalescent COVID-19. Sequencing used peripheral blood. This rearrangement joins TRBV21-1 to TRBJ1-1. TRBV21-1 is assigned pseudogene status. CDR3 nucleotide sequence: TGTGCCAGCAGCAATGGGAGGAATGAGAACACTGAAGCTTTCTTT. Its protein is CASSNGRNENTEAFF.